This T cell receptor beta chain is from a study of blood T cell repertoires in COVID-19. Study overall: Both acute and convalescent COVID-19 samples were obtained from the United States, Italy and Spain.

Using immunoSEQ multiplex PCR, the repertoire was profiled, and TCRdb retains in-frame clones only, with some absent. The sample records 72,000 or so clones, roughly 77% being singletons. This clone has only one observation. V was clipped by 0 bases and J by 10 bases; unmatched bases: 12. Germline V CDR1 and CDR2: MNHEY, SVGAGI. The CDR3 extends over 16 amino acids. The rearrangement links TRBV6-5 to TRBJ2-1, with 7 nucleotides matching TRBD2. Source material: peripheral blood. The TCR sequence derives from a human donor in a cohort sampled during active COVID-19. CDR3: CASSYSSWLAGGEQFF. CDR3 bases: TGTGCCAGCAGTTACTCGTCCTGGCTAGCCGGGGGGGAGCAGTTCTTC.